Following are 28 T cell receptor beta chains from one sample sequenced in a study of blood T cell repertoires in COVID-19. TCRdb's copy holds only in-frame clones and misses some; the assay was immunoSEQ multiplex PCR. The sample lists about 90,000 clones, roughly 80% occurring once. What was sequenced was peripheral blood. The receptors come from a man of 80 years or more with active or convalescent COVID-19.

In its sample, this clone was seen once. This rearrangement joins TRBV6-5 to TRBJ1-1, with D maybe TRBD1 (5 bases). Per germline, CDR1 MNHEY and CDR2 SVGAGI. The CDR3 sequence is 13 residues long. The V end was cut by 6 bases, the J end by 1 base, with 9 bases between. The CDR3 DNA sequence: TGTGCCAGCAGCAGGGTGGAGAACACTGAAGCTTTCTTT. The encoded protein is CASSRVENTEAFF.

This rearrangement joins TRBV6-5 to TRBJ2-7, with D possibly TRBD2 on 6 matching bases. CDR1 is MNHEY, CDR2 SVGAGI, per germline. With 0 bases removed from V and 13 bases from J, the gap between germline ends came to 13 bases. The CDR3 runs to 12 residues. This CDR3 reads CASSYSRGTLYF. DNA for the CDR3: TGTGCCAGCAGTTACTCGAGAGGGACTCTCTACTTC.

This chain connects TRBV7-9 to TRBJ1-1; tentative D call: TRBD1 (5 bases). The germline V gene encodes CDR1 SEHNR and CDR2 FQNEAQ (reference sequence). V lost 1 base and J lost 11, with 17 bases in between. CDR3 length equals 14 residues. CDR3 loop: CASSLVAVGRGAFF. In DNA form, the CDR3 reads TGTGCCAGCAGCTTAGTGGCTGTGGGACGGGGGGCTTTCTTT.

CDR3 in DNA: TGCAGCGGTTGGGACAGCCAAGAGACCCAGTACTTC. Translating it yields CSGWDSQETQYF. The chain links TRBV29-1 to TRBJ2-5; 7 positions agree with TRBD1. The CDR3 is 12 residues long. Per the germline V gene, CDR1 is SQVTM and CDR2 is ANQGSEA. The ends lost 7 bases at V and 1 base at J; junction bases unmatched: 3.

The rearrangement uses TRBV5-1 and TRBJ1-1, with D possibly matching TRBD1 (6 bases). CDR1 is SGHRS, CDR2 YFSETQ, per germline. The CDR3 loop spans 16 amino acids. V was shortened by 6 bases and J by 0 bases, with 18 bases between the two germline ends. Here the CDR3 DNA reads TGCGCCAGCACCGACTACAGGGACCTAATGAACACTGAAGCTTTCTTT. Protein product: CASTDYRDLMNTEAFF.

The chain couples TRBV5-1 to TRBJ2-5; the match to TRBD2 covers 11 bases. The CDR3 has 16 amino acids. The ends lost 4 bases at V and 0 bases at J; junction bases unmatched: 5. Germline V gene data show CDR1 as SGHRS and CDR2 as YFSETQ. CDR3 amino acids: CASSPRLAGNQETQYF. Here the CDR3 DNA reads TGCGCCAGCAGCCCACGACTAGCGGGGAACCAAGAGACCCAGTACTTC.

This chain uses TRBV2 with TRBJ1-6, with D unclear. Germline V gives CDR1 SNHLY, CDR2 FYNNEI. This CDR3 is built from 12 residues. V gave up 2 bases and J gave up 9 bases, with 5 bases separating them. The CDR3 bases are TGTGCCAGCAGTGAACTTCTTTCACCCCTCCACTTT. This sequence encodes CASSELLSPLHF.

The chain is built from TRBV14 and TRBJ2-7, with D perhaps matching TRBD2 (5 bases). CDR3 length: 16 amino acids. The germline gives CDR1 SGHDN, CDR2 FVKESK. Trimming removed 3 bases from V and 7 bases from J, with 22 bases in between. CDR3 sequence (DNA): TGTGCCAGCAGCCAGGGAGTCGGCGGTGCCTCAAGGGAGCAGTACTTC. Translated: CASSQGVGGASREQYF.

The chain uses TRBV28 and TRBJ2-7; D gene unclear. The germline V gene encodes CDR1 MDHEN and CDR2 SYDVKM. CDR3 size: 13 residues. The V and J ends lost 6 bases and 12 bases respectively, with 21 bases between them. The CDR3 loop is CASSPAAKQMGYF. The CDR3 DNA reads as TGTGCCAGCAGCCCGGCTGCGAAACAGATGGGGTACTTC. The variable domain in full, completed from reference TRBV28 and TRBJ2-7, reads DVKVTQSSRYLVKRTGEKVFLECVQDMDHENMFWYRQDPGLGLRLIYFSYDVKMKEKGDIPEGYSVSREKKERFSLILESASTNQTSMYLCASSPAAKQMGYFGPGTRLTVT.

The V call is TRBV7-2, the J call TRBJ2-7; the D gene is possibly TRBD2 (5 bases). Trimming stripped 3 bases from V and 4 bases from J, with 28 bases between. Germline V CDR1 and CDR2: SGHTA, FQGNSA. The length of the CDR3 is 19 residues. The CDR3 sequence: CASSFSGRPMSGKAYEQYF. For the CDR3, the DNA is TGTGCCAGCAGCTTTTCCGGCCGACCCATGTCGGGAAAAGCGTACGAGCAGTACTTC.

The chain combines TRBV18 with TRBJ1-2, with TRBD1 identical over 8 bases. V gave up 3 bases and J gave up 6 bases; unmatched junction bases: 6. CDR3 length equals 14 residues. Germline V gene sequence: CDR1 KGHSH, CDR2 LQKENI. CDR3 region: CASSPGTDRDGYTF. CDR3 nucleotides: TGTGCCAGCTCACCGGGTACGGACAGGGATGGCTACACCTTC.

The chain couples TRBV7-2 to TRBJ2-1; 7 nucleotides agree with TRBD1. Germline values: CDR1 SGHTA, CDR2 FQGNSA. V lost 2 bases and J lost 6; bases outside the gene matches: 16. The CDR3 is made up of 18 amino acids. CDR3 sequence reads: CASSLYRPMAGGTNEQFF. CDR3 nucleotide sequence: TGTGCCAGCAGCTTATATAGGCCGATGGCAGGGGGTACCAATGAGCAGTTCTTC. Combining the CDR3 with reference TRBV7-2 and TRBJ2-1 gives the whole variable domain GAGVSQSPSNKVTEKGKDVELRCDPISGHTALYWYRQSLGQGLEFLIYFQGNSAPDKSGLPSDRFSAERTGGSVSTLTIQRTQQEDSAVYLCASSLYRPMAGGTNEQFFGPGTRLTVL.

CDR3 DNA sequence: TGTGCCAGCAGCTACAGGGGACACACCGGGGAGCTGTTTTTT. Translation: CASSYRGHTGELFF. V usage is TRBV2 and J usage is TRBJ2-2; 7 bases map to TRBD1. J lost 3 bases, V lost 6 bases, and 4 bases had no gene match. Germline V CDR1 and CDR2: SNHLY, FYNNEI. This CDR3 is built from 14 residues.

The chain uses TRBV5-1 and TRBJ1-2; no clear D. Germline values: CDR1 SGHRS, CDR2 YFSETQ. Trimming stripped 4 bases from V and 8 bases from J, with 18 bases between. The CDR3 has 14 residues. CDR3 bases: TGCGCCAGCAGCCCTTCGAGTAACCGGGAGGGCTACACCTTC. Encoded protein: CASSPSSNREGYTF. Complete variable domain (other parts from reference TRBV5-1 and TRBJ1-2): KAGVTQTPRYLIKTRGQQVTLSCSPISGHRSVSWYQQTPGQGLQFLFEYFSETQRNKGNFPGRFSGRQFSNSRSEMNVSTLELGDSALYLCASSPSSNREGYTFGSGTRLTVV.

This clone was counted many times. The CDR3 is CASSSFRRSGFGTQYF. CDR3 sequence (DNA): TGTGCCAGCAGCAGTTTTCGCCGGAGCGGATTTGGGACCCAGTACTTC. V is TRBV3-1 (or the pseudogene TRBV3-2) and J is TRBJ2-5, with D possibly matching TRBD2 (5 bases). The CDR3 is 16 residues long. Deletions cut 5 bases from V and 7 bases from J, with 23 bases between. CDR1 is LGHDT and CDR2 is YNNKEL in the germline V gene (reference sequence).

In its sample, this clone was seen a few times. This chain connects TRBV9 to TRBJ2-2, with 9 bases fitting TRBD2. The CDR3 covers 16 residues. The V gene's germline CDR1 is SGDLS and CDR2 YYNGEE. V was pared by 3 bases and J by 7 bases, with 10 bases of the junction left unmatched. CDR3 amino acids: CASSDGTSNLGGELFF. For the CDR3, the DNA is TGTGCCAGCAGCGACGGGACTAGCAATCTTGGCGGGGAGCTGTTTTTT.

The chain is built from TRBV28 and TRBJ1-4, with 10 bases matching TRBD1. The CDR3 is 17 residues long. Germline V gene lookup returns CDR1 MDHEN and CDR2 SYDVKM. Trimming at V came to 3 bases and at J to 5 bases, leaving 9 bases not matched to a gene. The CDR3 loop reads CASSFWGQGKLNEKLFF. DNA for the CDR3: TGTGCCAGCAGTTTTTGGGGACAGGGGAAATTAAATGAAAAACTGTTTTTT.

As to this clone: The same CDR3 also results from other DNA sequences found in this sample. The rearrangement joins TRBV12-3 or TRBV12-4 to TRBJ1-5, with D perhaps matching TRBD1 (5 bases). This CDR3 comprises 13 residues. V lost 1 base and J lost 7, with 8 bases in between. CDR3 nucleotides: TGTGCCAGCAGTTTAGGGGGGGGGCAGCCCCAGCATTTT. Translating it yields CASSLGGGQPQHF.

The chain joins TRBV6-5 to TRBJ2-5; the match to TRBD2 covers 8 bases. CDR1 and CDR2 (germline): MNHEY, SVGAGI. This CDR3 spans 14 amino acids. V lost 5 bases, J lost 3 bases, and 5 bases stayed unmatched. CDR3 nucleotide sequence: TGTGCCAGCAGTCTCATAGCGGGGAAAGAGACCCAGTACTTC. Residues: CASSLIAGKETQYF.

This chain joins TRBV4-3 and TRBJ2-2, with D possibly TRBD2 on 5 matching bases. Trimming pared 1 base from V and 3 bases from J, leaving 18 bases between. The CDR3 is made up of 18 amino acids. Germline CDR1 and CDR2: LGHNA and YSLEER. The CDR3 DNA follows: TGCGCCAGCAGCCAAGGACTTATAGGCGGGTTCTACACCGGGGAGCTGTTTTTT. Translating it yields CASSQGLIGGFYTGELFF.

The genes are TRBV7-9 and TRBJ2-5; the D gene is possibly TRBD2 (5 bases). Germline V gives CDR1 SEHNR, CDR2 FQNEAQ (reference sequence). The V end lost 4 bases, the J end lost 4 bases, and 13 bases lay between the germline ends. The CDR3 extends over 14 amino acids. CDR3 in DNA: TGTGCCAGCAGCTCCCGGGGAAGTCGAGAGACCCAGTACTTC. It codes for CASSSRGSRETQYF.

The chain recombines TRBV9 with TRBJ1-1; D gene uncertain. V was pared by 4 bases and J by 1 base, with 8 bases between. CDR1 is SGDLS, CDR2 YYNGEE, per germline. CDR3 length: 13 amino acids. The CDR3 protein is CASSRDKNTEAFF. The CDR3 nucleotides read TGTGCCAGCAGCCGTGACAAGAACACTGAAGCTTTCTTT.

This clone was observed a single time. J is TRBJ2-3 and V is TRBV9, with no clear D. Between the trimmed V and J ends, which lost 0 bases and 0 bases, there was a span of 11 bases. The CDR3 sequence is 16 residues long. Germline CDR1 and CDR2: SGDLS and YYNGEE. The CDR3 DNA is TGTGCCAGCAGCGTAGGGGCCCAAACTAGCACAGATACGCAGTATTTT. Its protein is CASSVGAQTSTDTQYF.

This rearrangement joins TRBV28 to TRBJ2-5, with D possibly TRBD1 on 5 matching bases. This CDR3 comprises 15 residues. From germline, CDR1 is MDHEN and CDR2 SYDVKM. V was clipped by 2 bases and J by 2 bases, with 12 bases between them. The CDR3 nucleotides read TGTGCCAGCAGTTTAGTGGGGCCGAAGCAAGAGACCCAGTACTTC. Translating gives CASSLVGPKQETQYF.

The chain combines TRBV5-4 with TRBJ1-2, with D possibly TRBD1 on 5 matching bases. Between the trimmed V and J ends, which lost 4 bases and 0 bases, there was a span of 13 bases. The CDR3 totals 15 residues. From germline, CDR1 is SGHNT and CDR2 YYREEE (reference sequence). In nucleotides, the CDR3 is TGTGCCAGCAGCCTCGGGGGTCAAGCTAACTATGGCTACACCTTC. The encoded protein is CASSLGGQANYGYTF.

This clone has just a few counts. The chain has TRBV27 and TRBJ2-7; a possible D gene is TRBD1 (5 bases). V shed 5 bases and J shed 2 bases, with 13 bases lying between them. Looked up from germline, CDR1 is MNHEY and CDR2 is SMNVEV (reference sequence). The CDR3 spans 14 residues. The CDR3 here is CASSTVGRAYEQYF. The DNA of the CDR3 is TGTGCCAGCAGTACGGTGGGCAGGGCCTACGAGCAGTACTTC.

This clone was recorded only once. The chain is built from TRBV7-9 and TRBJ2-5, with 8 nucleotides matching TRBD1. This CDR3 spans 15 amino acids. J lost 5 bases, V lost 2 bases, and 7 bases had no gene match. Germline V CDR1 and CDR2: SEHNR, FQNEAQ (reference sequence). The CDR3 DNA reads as TGTGCCAGCAGCTTATGGCTGGACAGGGTCGAGACCCAGTACTTC. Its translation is CASSLWLDRVETQYF. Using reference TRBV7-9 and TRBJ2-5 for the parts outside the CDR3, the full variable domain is DTGVSQNPRHKITKRGQNVTFRCDPISEHNRLYWYRQTLGQGPEFLTYFQNEAQLEKSRLLSDRFSAERPKGSFSTLEIQRTEQGDSAMYLCASSLWLDRVETQYFGPGTRLLVL.

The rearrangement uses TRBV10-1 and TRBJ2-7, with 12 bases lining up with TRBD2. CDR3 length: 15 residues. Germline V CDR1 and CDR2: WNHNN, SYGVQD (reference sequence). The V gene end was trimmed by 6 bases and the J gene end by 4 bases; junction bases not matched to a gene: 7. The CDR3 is CASRATSGGPYEQYF. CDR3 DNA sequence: TGCGCCAGCAGGGCGACTAGCGGGGGCCCTTACGAGCAGTACTTC.